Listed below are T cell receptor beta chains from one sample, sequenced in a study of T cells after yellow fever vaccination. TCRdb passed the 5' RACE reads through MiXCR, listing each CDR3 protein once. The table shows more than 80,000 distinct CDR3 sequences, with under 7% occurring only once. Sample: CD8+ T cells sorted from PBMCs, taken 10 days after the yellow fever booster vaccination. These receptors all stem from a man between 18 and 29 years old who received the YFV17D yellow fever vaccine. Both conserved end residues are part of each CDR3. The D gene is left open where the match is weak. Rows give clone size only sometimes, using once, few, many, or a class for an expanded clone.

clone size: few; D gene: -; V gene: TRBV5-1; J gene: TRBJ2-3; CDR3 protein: CASSNPTRADTQYF; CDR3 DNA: TGCGCCAGCAGCAACCCGACCCGCGCAGATACGCAGTATTTT
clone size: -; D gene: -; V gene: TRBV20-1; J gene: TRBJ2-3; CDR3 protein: CSADMGIADTQYF; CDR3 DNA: TGCAGTGCTGACATGGGGATCGCAGATACGCAGTATTTT
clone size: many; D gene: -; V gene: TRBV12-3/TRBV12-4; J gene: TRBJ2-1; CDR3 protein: CASSSRGGGNEQFF; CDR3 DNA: TGTGCCAGCAGTTCCCGAGGAGGGGGGAATGAGCAGTTCTTC
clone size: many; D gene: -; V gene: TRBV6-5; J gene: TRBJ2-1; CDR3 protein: CASSYLGMNEQFF; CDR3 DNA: TGTGCCAGCAGTTACTTGGGGATGAATGAGCAGTTCTTC
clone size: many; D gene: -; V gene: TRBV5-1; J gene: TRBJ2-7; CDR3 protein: CASSLGGRADEQYF; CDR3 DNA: TGCGCCAGCAGCTTGGGCGGCAGGGCCGACGAGCAGTACTTC
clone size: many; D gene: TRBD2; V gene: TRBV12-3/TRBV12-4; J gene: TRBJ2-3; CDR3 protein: CASSLGPAGASDTQYF; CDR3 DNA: TGTGCCAGCAGCCTCGGTCCAGCGGGGGCCTCAGATACGCAGTATTTT
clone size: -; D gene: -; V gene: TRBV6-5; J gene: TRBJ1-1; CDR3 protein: CASSAIPAVWAFF; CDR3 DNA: TGTGCCAGCAGTGCTATACCGGCGGTCTGGGCTTTCTTT
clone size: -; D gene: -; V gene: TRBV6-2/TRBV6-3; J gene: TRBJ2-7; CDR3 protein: CASSYGYAYEQYF; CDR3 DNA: TGTGCCAGCAGTTACGGCTATGCATACGAGCAGTACTTC
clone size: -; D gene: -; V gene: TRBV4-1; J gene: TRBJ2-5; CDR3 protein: CASSHPKSGGREQETQYF; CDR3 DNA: TGCGCCAGCAGCCACCCAAAGAGCGGCGGGCGAGAACAAGAGACCCAGTACTTC
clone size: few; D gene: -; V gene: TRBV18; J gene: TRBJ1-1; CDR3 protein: CASSYTPGLGPEAFF; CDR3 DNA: TGTGCCAGCTCATATACACCGGGCCTAGGACCTGAAGCTTTCTTT
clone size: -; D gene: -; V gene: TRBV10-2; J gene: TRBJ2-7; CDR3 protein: CATAYGPKDEQYF; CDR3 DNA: TGCGCCACCGCGTACGGACCTAAGGACGAGCAGTACTTC